This is a list of T cell receptor beta chains from one sample in a study of beta chain features in type 1 diabetes. The data were produced by immunoSEQ multiplex PCR, yet TCRdb's version contains in-frame clones alone and is incomplete. Altogether about 160,000 clones are present, almost 65% being singletons, with the ten largest covering approximately 0.09%. Source material: naive CD4+ T cells from blood. These receptors all stem from a man aged 30 to 45 with type 1 diabetes. Each CDR3 is given with its conserved first and last residue. D genes are given only for firm matches. Clone size appears in some rows only: once, few, many, or a class for an expanded clone.

clone_size | j_call | d_call | v_call | cdr3_aa | cdr3_nt
few | TRBJ2-1 | TRBD1 | TRBV2 | CATRTGGPYNEQFF | TGTGCCACCCGAACAGGGGGCCCGTACAATGAGCAGTTCTTC
few | TRBJ2-3 | . | TRBV5-1 | CASSFEGPRGDTQYF | TGCGCCAGCAGCTTCGAGGGGCCCCGGGGAGATACGCAGTATTTT
few | TRBJ2-3 | TRBD2 | TRBV5-1 | CASSWTSGGRTDTQYF | TGCGCCAGCAGCTGGACTAGCGGGGGAAGAACAGATACGCAGTATTTT
. | TRBJ2-3 | . | TRBV10-3 | CAIGPSRGADTQYF | TGTGCCATCGGACCGAGCCGAGGAGCAGATACGCAGTATTTT
. | TRBJ2-5 | . | TRBV14 | CASSLGLTGPETQYF | TGTGCCAGCAGCCTCGGACTTACGGGGCCCGAGACCCAGTACTTC
. | TRBJ1-2 | . | TRBV15 | CATSRDRLNYGYTF | TGTGCCACCAGCAGAGACAGACTTAACTATGGCTACACCTTC
. | TRBJ1-2 | TRBD1 | TRBV29-1 | CSVQGGSPYGYTF | TGCAGCGTCCAGGGGGGGTCCCCCTATGGCTACACCTTC
. | TRBJ1-2 | TRBD1 | TRBV7-9 | CASSLGTVLGYTF | TGTGCCAGCAGTTTGGGGACAGTACTAGGCTACACCTTC
. | TRBJ2-5 | . | TRBV29-1 | CSYRGASETQYF | TGCAGCTATCGGGGGGCATCAGAGACCCAGTACTTC
. | TRBJ2-6 | . | TRBV11-2 | CASSSPRGSAHSGANVLTF | TGTGCCAGCAGCTCCCCGAGGGGGAGCGCCCACTCTGGGGCCAACGTCCTGACTTTC
. | TRBJ2-5 | . | TRBV14 | CASSQEVRQYF | TGTGCCAGCAGCCAAGAGGTGCGCCAGTACTTC
. | TRBJ2-7 | . | TRBV30 | CAWCRGFGYEQYF | TGTGCCTGGTGCAGGGGTTTTGGGTACGAGCAGTACTTC
. | TRBJ2-1 | TRBD1 | TRBV18 | CASSGTGNDNEQFF | TGTGCCAGCTCCGGGACAGGGAACGACAATGAGCAGTTCTTC
. | TRBJ2-5 | TRBD1 | TRBV5-1 | CASSLDGTGYQETQYF | TGCGCCAGCAGCTTGGACGGGACAGGGTACCAAGAGACCCAGTACTTC
. | TRBJ2-7 | . | TRBV7-2 | CASSTRGGDEQYF | TGTGCCAGCAGCACCAGAGGGGGGGACGAGCAGTACTTC
. | TRBJ1-2 | TRBD1 | TRBV7-9 | CASRSGTVPNYGYTF | TGTGCCAGCAGGTCCGGGACAGTTCCTAACTATGGCTACACCTTC